This T cell receptor (beta chain) comes out of a study of T cell responses to AZD1222 COVID-19 vaccine (dated by TCRdb to the early 2020s). A note on the overall study: A total of 230 to 250 trial participants underwent TCR sequencing, of whom more than 200 had received two doses of AZD1222 and 26 had received two doses of the MenACWY control vaccine. Trial participants were enrolled by age into 18-55, 56-69 and 70-plus year subgroups, with about 150, 28 and 57 TCR-sequenced participants respectively.

The CDR3 regions of human TCRbeta chains were subjected to immunosequencing. In the authors' own workflow: TCRs in the repertoires were matched against a reference library of SARS-CoV-2-specific TCRs that had been generated with the MIRA antigen-specificity platform. Breadth was defined as the fraction of unique TCRs that were SARS-CoV-2-associated, and depth was defined as the fraction of total T cells that were SARS-CoV-2-associated. Using the MIRA data, every spike-specific TCR was mapped to the spike region that the TCR reacted to and assigned to either a CD4 or a CD8 class. Log10-transformed breadth and depth values were compared by one-way ANOVA with Sidak's multiple comparisons tests. TCRdb limited this immuneACCESS table to in-frame rearrangements with V and J called. A share of clones is missing; checked studies link under half to unresolved V genes, and the rest is unexplained. That table is the source of V, J and clone size, and D and trimming were worked out from the DNA. The sample table lists roughly 80,000 clones, about 89% of them with a count of one. Of the sample, less than 5.5% falls within the top ten clones.

The time point tag for this specimen amounts to: baseline before first vaccination. Taken with the paper, the label for treatment or condition translates to: meningococcal conjugate vaccine given as trial control. Vaccinee samples were obtained from the UK trials COV001 and COV002, which included a single-blind randomized controlled phase 2/3 trial of AZD1222 (ChAdOx1 nCoV-19) in healthy adults. For TCRbeta chain sequencing, PBMC samples from trial participants were taken at day 0 and at day 28 after the second dose. Study-wide findings and limitations: The vaccine-associated CD4 TCRs covered the entire spike protein, and the dominant responses fell in regions 160-218 and 743-854. After two AZD1222 doses, both the breadth and the depth of spike-specific TCRs were significantly higher than at day 0 and than in MenACWY recipients. The 56-69-year group was small, and its depth increase did not reach significance, likely because of low power. Only five to seven AZD1222 recipients were SARS-CoV-2 seropositive at baseline, limiting conclusions about previously exposed vaccinees. Because no samples from the day 14 peak response were available, repertoires could be characterized only after the peak T cell response. Nearly half of unique spike-specific TCRs reportedly recognized epitopes outside regions mutated in the B.1.351 and B.1.1.7 variants. Participants were mostly white British and included more females than males, and it was suggested by the authors that clonal diversity may have been underestimated.

Comments on this clone: It has no known antigen specificity. Base qualities are not provided; no much larger clone lies one nucleotide away.

The TCR was taken from an adult in good health. Sequences were derived from peripheral blood, sampled on day 0 of MenACWY control vaccination.

CDR3 sequence: CATSDATGSNEQFF. Read as DNA, the sequence is TGTGCCACCAGTGATGCGACAGGGAGCAATGAGCAGTTCTTC. The chain is made from TRBV24-1 and TRBJ2-1; the junction holds 7 bases that match TRBD1. The CDR3 has 14 amino acids, counting the end cysteine and phenylalanine. The only DNA kept is the CDR3, 42 bases in frame from the first base. The germline V end is reduced by 3 bases and the J end by 6 bases; junction bases left unmatched: 4. The CDR1 and CDR2 encoded by the germline V gene are KGHDR and SFDVKD.